Following are 24 T cell receptor beta chains from one sample sequenced in a study of T cell repertoires in cytomegalovirus infection. These receptors have no identified antigens. TCRdb reanalysed the reads using MiXCR and keeps one entry per CDR3 protein. The sample records around 900,000 distinct CDR3 sequences, less than 40% being singletons. This specimen consisted of cultured CD8+ T cells from PBMCs, obtained from culture after CMV antigen stimulation. The receptors derive from a human donor in good health (CMV status not recorded). Some clones in this sample may be carry-over from other donors' samples.

The CDR3 sequence: CSVEAQGKTFYNEQFF. DNA of the CDR3: TGCAGCGTTGAAGCCCAGGGGAAAACCTTCTACAATGAGCAGTTCTTC. V is TRBV29-1 and J is TRBJ2-1, with D possibly TRBD1 on 6 matching bases. V shed 1 base and J shed 3 bases, with 16 bases lying between them. The CDR3 loop spans 16 amino acids. Germline CDR1 reads SQVTM; CDR2 reads ANQGSEA.

This clonotype was detected only a few times. CDR3 nucleotide sequence: TGTGCCAGCACCCCAGGGGACCACTCTGGAAACACCATATATTTT. As protein: CASTPGDHSGNTIYF. The chain carries TRBV7-2 and TRBJ1-3, with a possible D match to TRBD1 (6 bases). Trimming removed 7 bases from V and 0 bases from J, with 13 bases in between. Germline loops: CDR1 SGHTA, CDR2 FQGNSA. The CDR3 has 15 residues.

This clonotype has more than one count but fewer than ten. V and J are TRBV5-1 and TRBJ2-7, with a possible D match to TRBD1 (5 bases). The CDR3 has 13 amino acids. Germline values: CDR1 SGHRS, CDR2 YFSETQ. Deletions cut 1 base from V and 4 bases from J, with 9 bases between. The CDR3 loop reads CASSLSQGYEQYF. As DNA, the CDR3 is TGCGCCAGCAGCTTGAGCCAGGGTTACGAGCAGTACTTC.

This clonotype was seen at least ten times. V and J are TRBV7-2 and TRBJ2-2; unclear D gene. CDR1 and CDR2 (germline): SGHTA, FQGNSA. The CDR3 has 12 amino acids. The germline V and J ends were trimmed by 4 bases and 5 bases, with 5 bases remaining between them. The CDR3 sequence: CASSWVTGELFF. The CDR3 nucleotides are TGTGCCAGCAGCTGGGTAACCGGGGAGCTGTTTTTT.

V and J are TRBV6-2 or TRBV6-3 and TRBJ1-1, with D unclear. Trimming shortened V by 0 bases and J by 3 bases, and 11 bases separated the two germline ends. The germline gives CDR1 MNHEY, CDR2 SVGEGT. CDR3 size: 15 residues. This CDR3 reads CASSYSKPWDTEAFF. The CDR3 nucleotides read TGTGCCAGCAGTTACTCGAAACCATGGGACACTGAAGCTTTCTTT.

The chain recombines TRBV6-6 with TRBJ2-3, with D perhaps given as TRBD1 or TRBD2 (6 bases each). The length of the CDR3 is 15 residues. Germline V gene lookup returns CDR1 MNHNY and CDR2 SVGAGI (reference sequence). The V and J ends lost 5 bases and 3 bases respectively, with 15 bases between them. For the CDR3, the DNA is TGTGCCAGCAGTCCACAGGGAGGTTGGACAGATACGCAGTATTTT. Its protein is CASSPQGGWTDTQYF.

The rearrangement uses TRBV5-1 and TRBJ2-4; the D is unclear. This CDR3 has 14 residues. Trimming took 0 bases from V and 6 from J, leaving 10 bases between them. The V gene's germline CDR1 is SGHRS and CDR2 YFSETQ. The CDR3, as DNA: TGCGCCAGCAGCTTGGGAGGTGGCGGAAACATTCAGTACTTC. This translates into CASSLGGGGNIQYF.

This chain uses TRBV7-9 with TRBJ1-2, with 8 bases fitting TRBD1. Germline V lookup: CDR1 SEHNR, CDR2 FQNEAQ (reference sequence). The CDR3 runs 16 residues. Losses at the gene ends were 1 base for V and 0 bases for J; bases not matched to a gene: 4. The CDR3 bases are TGTGCCAGCAGCTTAGGGACAGGGCTTACTAACTATGGCTACACCTTC. Protein product: CASSLGTGLTNYGYTF.

This clonotype was recorded many times. This chain connects TRBV7-2 to TRBJ1-2; 9 positions agree with TRBD1. J gave up 3 bases and V 5 bases, and 16 bases lay outside the gene matches. CDR3 length equals 18 residues. CDR1 is SGHTA and CDR2 is FQGNSA in the germline V gene. The CDR3 loop reads CASSPSRISRDRDYGYTF. The CDR3 region has the DNA TGTGCCAGCAGCCCCTCTAGGATCAGTCGGGACAGGGACTATGGCTACACCTTC. The whole variable domain, remainder taken from reference TRBV7-2 and TRBJ1-2, is GAGVSQSPSNKVTEKGKDVELRCDPISGHTALYWYRQSLGQGLEFLIYFQGNSAPDKSGLPSDRFSAERTGGSVSTLTIQRTQQEDSAVYLCASSPSRISRDRDYGYTFGSGTRLTVV.

This clonotype was detected only a few times. In DNA, the CDR3 is TGTGCCAGCAGCCCGGGACTAGGGGTCCCTGAGCAGTTCTTC. Its translation is CASSPGLGVPEQFF. The chain carries TRBV27 and TRBJ2-1, with 8 bases aligning to TRBD2. Germline CDR1 MNHEY, CDR2 SMNVEV (reference sequence). With V trimmed by 6 bases and J by 9 bases, 10 bases remained unmatched. The CDR3 sequence is 14 residues long.

The chain couples TRBV5-6 to TRBJ1-2; a weak D match, TRBD1 (5 bases). CDR1 is SGHDT, CDR2 YYEEEE, per germline. The CDR3 loop spans 14 amino acids. The V end lost 4 bases, the J end lost 2 bases, and 12 bases lay between the germline ends. The CDR3 loop is CASSPRGTNYGYTF. CDR3 nucleotides: TGTGCCAGCAGCCCACGGGGGACCAACTATGGCTACACCTTC.

The chain uses TRBV7-9 and TRBJ2-7; D is unresolved. The CDR3 runs 16 residues. The V gene's germline CDR1 is SEHNR and CDR2 FQNEAQ (reference sequence). Trimming stripped 5 bases from V and 0 bases from J, with 17 bases between. The CDR3 loop is CASSPKGYPSSYEQYF. CDR3 bases: TGTGCCAGCAGCCCCAAAGGTTACCCGAGCTCCTACGAGCAGTACTTC.

The table lists this clonotype with a few counts. V and J are TRBV6-1 and TRBJ2-7; TRBD1 matches at 7 bases. The CDR3 extends over 15 amino acids. Germline lookup yields CDR1 MNHNS and CDR2 SASEGT. V gave up 0 bases and J gave up 0 bases; unmatched junction bases: 2. The CDR3, as DNA: TGTGCCAGCAGTGAAGCTTGGGACAGCTCCTACGAGCAGTACTTC. Translated, it gives CASSEAWDSSYEQYF.

The chain employs TRBV7-8 and TRBJ1-5, with 8 bases aligning to TRBD1. J was trimmed by 8 bases and V by 4 bases; bases with no gene match: 4. This CDR3 spans 13 amino acids. CDR1 is SGHVS, CDR2 FQNEAQ, per germline. This CDR3 reads CASSSDRGEPQHF. CDR3 nucleotides: TGTGCCAGCAGCTCTGACAGGGGCGAGCCCCAGCATTTT.

The CDR3 coding sequence is TGCGCCAGCAGCTTGGTTAGACCTGGCTCTGGGGCCAACGTCCTGACTTTC. Protein sequence: CASSLVRPGSGANVLTF. The chain links TRBV5-1 to TRBJ2-6; the D is unclear. Germline V gene sequence: CDR1 SGHRS, CDR2 YFSETQ. V was pared by 0 bases and J by 0 bases, with 10 bases between. The CDR3 is 17 amino acids.

The chain joins TRBV6-5 to TRBJ1-3, with a tentative D call TRBD1 (6 bases). Germline CDR1 and CDR2: MNHEY and SVGAGI. V shed 7 bases and J shed 4 bases, with 11 bases lying between them. CDR3 length: 13 residues. The CDR3 coding sequence is TGTGCCAGCACCCCGGGACACGGAAACACCATATATTTT. It is translated as CASTPGHGNTIYF.

CDR3 sequence: CASSQEMVGFGNTEAFF. In DNA, the CDR3 is TGTGCCAGCAGCCAAGAGATGGTGGGGTTTGGAAACACTGAAGCTTTCTTT. This sequence joins TRBV5-6 and TRBJ1-1; D is ambiguous. The V and J ends lost 4 bases and 2 bases respectively, with 21 bases between them. Looked up from germline, CDR1 is SGHDT and CDR2 is YYEEEE. This CDR3 region has 17 residues. The complete variable domain, with remaining parts taken from reference TRBV5-6 and TRBJ1-1, reads DAGVTQSPTHLIKTRGQQVTLRCSPKSGHDTVSWYQQALGQGPQFIFQYYEEEERQRGNFPDRFSGHQFPNYSSELNVNALLLGDSALYLCASSQEMVGFGNTEAFFGQGTRLTVV.

The chain employs TRBV14 and TRBJ1-1; 11 positions agree with TRBD1. This CDR3 is built from 14 residues. Germline V gene sequence: CDR1 SGHDN, CDR2 FVKESK. The V gene end was trimmed by 6 bases and the J gene end by 5 bases; junction bases not matched to a gene: 5. The DNA of the CDR3 is TGTGCCAGCAGGCGGACAGGGGGCGCGACTGAAGCTTTCTTT. Encoded protein: CASRRTGGATEAFF.

This clonotype appeared a few times. The gene calls are TRBV27 and TRBJ2-1; the D is unclear. Trimming took off 2 bases at V and 0 bases at J, with 5 bases between the two ends. The germline V gene encodes CDR1 MNHEY and CDR2 SMNVEV (reference sequence). The CDR3 runs to 14 residues. DNA for the CDR3: TGTGCCAGCAGTTTACCTAGCTCCTACAATGAGCAGTTCTTC. It yields the protein CASSLPSSYNEQFF.

DNA for the CDR3: TGTGCCAGCAGTTACTCGAGGGCAGGGGGCGGTTTGGAGACCCAGTACTTC. It yields the protein CASSYSRAGGGLETQYF. V gene TRBV6-6 combines with J gene TRBJ2-5; 8 bases agree with TRBD1. J gave up 5 bases and V 0 bases, and 11 bases lay outside the gene matches. From germline, CDR1 is MNHNY and CDR2 SVGAGI (reference sequence). This CDR3 has 17 amino acids.

In its sample, this clonotype was seen a few times. The CDR3: CASSPGTALGGLHF. The CDR3 DNA sequence: TGTGCCAGTAGCCCGGGGACGGCCCTGGGCGGCCTCCACTTT. The chain recombines TRBV19 with TRBJ1-6, with D tentatively TRBD1 (5 bases). Germline CDR1 is LNHDA and CDR2 is SQIVND (reference sequence). The V end lost 6 bases, the J end lost 15 bases, and 21 bases lay between the germline ends. This CDR3 has 14 amino acids.

Comment on this clonotype: A read error may account for a junction end that differs from germline. The J gene is TRBJ2-1, the V gene TRBV27; a weak D match, TRBD2 (6 bases). This CDR3 is built from 14 residues. Germline V CDR1 and CDR2: MNHEY, SMNVEV (reference sequence). This CDR3 is CASGYAGPYNKQFF. The CDR3, as DNA: TGTGCCAGCGGGTATGCGGGACCCTACAATAAGCAGTTCTTC.

This clonotype was observed at least ten times. CDR3 sequence (DNA): TGTGCCAGCAGCGTCACAGGGTCTGCGCACTACAATGAGCAGTTCTTC. It encodes CASSVTGSAHYNEQFF. The chain combines TRBV7-2 with TRBJ2-1; D might be TRBD1 (6 bases). Trimming left V 5 bases short and J 3 bases short, with 17 bases between. This CDR3 spans 16 amino acids. Germline V lookup: CDR1 SGHTA, CDR2 FQGNSA.

The genes are TRBV9 and TRBJ1-1, with 9 bases identical to TRBD1. CDR3 length: 11 amino acids. Trimming cost V 3 bases and J 10 bases; bases outside gene matches: 1. Germline V gene lookup returns CDR1 SGDLS and CDR2 YYNGEE. In nucleotides, the CDR3 is TGTGCCAGCAGCGGGGGACAGGGAGCTTTCTTT. Amino acids: CASSGGQGAFF.